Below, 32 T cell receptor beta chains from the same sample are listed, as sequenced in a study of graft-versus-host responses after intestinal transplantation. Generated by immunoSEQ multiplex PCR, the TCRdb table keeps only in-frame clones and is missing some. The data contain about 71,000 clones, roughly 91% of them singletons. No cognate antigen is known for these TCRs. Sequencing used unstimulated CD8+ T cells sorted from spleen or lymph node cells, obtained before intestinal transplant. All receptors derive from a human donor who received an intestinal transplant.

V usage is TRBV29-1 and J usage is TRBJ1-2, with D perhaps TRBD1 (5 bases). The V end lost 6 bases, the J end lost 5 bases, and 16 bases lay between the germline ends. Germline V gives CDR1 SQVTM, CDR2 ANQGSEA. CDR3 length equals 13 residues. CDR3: CSVDGRTPYGYTF. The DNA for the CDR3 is TGCAGCGTCGACGGGCGGACACCTTATGGCTACACCTTC.

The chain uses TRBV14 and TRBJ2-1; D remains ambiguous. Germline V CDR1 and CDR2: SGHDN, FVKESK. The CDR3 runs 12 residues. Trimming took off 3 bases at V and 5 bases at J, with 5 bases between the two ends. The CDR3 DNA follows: TGTGCCAGCAGCCAGGCCCACAATGAGCAGTTCTTC. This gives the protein CASSQAHNEQFF.

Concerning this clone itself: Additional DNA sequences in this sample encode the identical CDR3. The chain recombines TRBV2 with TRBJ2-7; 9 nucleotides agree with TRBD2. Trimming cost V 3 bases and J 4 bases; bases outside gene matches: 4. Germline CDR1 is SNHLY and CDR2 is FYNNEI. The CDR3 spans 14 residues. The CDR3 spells CASSDLGLAYEQYF. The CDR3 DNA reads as TGTGCCAGCAGTGACCTGGGACTAGCTTACGAGCAGTACTTC. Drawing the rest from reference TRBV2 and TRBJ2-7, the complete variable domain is EPEVTQTPSHQVTQMGQEVILRCVPISNHLYFYWYRQILGQKVEFLVSFYNNEISEKSEIFDDQFSVERPDGSNFTLKIRSTKLEDSAMYFCASSDLGLAYEQYFGPGTRLTVT.

The CDR3 DNA is TGTGCCAGCAACCCGCAAGCGGGGAACTCCTACGAGCAGTACTTC. Residues: CASNPQAGNSYEQYF. The chain recombines TRBV28 with TRBJ2-7, with 7 positions matching TRBD2. Germline V gene data show CDR1 as MDHEN and CDR2 as SYDVKM. This CDR3 contains 15 residues. V shed 7 bases, J shed 0 bases, and the junction held 9 bases outside the gene matches.

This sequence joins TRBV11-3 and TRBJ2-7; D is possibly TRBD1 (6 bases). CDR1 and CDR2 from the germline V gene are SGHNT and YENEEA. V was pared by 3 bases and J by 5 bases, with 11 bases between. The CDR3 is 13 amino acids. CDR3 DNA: TGTGCCAGCAGCTTTATGGGGGCCAACGAGCAGTACTTC. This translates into CASSFMGANEQYF.

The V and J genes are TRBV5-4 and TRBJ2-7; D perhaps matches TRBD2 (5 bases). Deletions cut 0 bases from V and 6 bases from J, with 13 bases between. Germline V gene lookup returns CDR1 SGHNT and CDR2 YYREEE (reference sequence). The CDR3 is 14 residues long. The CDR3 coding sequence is TGTGCCAGCAGCTTGGTCGGCAGGAGGTCCGAGCAGTACTTC. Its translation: CASSLVGRRSEQYF.

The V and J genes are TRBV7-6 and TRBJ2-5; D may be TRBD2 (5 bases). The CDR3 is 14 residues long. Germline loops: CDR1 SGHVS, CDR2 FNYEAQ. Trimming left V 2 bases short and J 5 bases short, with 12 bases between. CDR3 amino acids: CASSLRSSLETQYF. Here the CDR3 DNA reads TGTGCCAGCAGCTTACGGTCTAGCTTGGAGACCCAGTACTTC. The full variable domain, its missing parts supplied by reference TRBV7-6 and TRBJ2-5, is GAGVSQSPRYKVTKRGQDVALRCDPISGHVSLYWYRQALGQGPEFLTYFNYEAQQDKSGLPNDRFSAERPEGSISTLTIQRTEQRDSAMYRCASSLRSSLETQYFGPGTRLLVL.

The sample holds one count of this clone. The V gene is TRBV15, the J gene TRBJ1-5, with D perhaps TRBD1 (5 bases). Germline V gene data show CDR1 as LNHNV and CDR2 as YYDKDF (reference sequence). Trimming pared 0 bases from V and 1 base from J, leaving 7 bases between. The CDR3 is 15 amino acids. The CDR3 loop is CATSRDRGSNQPQHF. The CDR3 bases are TGTGCCACCAGCAGAGATAGGGGCAGCAATCAGCCCCAGCATTTT.

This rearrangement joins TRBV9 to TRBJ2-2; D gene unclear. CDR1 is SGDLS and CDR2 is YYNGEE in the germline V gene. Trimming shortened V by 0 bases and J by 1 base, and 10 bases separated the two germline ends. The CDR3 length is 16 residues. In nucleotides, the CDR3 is TGTGCCAGCAGCGTAGGAGGTGGCCAGAACACCGGGGAGCTGTTTTTT. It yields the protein CASSVGGGQNTGELFF.

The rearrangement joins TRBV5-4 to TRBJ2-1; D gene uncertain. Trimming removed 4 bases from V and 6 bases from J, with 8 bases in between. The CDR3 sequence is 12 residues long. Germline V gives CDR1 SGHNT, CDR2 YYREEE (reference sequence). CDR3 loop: CASSPVPNEQFF. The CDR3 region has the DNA TGTGCCAGCAGCCCAGTCCCCAATGAGCAGTTCTTC.

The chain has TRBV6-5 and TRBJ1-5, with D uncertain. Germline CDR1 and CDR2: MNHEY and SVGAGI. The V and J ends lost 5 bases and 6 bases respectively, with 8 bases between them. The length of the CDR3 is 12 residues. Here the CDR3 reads CASSVWPQPQHF. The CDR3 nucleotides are TGTGCCAGCAGTGTTTGGCCTCAGCCCCAGCATTTT.

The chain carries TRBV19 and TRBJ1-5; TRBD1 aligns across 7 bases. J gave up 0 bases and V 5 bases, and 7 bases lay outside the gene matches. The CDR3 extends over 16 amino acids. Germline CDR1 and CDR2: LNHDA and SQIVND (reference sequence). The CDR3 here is CASSFTGARSNQPQHF. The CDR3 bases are TGTGCCAGTAGTTTCACAGGGGCGCGTAGCAATCAGCCCCAGCATTTT.

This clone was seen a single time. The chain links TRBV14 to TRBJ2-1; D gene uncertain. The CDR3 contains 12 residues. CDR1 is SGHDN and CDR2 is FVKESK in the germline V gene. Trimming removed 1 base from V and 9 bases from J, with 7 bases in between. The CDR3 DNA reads TGTGCCAGCAGCCAAGTAGCCCCTGAGCAGTTCTTC. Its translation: CASSQVAPEQFF.

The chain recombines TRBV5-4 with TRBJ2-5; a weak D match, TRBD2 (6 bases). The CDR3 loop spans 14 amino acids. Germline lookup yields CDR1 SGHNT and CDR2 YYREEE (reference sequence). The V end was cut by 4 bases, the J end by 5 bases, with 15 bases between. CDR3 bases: TGTGCCAGCAGCGAGCTCTTGGGGACTGAGACCCAGTACTTC. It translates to CASSELLGTETQYF. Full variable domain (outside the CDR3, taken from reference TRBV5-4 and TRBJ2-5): ETGVTQSPTHLIKTRGQQVTLRCSSQSGHNTVSWYQQALGQGPQFIFQYYREEENGRGNFPPRFSGLQFPNYSSELNVNALELDDSALYLCASSELLGTETQYFGPGTRLLVL.

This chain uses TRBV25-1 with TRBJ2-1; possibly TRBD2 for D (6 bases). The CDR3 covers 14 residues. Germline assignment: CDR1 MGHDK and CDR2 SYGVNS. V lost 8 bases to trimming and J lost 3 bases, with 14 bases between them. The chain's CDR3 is CASGDGGVYNEQFF. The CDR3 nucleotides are TGTGCCAGCGGCGACGGCGGGGTCTACAATGAGCAGTTCTTC.

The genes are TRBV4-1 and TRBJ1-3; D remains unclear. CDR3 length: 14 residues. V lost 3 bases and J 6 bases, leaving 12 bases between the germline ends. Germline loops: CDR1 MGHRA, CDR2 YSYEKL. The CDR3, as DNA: TGCGCCAGCAGCCAGTCGGGAATTCCAAACACCATATATTTT. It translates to CASSQSGIPNTIYF.

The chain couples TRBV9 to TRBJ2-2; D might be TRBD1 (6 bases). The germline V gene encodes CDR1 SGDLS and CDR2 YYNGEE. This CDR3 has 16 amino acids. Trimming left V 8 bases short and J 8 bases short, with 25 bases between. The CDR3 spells CASRGPTGAGSGELFF. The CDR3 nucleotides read TGTGCCAGTAGGGGACCGACAGGCGCTGGCTCAGGGGAGCTGTTTTTT.

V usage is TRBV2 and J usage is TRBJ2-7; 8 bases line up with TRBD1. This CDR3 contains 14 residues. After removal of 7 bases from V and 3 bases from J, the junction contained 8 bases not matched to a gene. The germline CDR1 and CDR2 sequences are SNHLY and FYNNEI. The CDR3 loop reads CASTQDRGHYEQYF. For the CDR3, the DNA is TGTGCCAGCACTCAAGACAGGGGCCACTACGAGCAGTACTTC.

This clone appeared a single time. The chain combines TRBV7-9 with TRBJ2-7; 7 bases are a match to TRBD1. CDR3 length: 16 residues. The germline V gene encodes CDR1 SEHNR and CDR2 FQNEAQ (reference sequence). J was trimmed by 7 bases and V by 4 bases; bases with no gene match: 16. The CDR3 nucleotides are TGTGCCAGCAGCTCGAACTCCCGGGACAGTTTTTGGGAGCAGTACTTC. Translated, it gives CASSSNSRDSFWEQYF.

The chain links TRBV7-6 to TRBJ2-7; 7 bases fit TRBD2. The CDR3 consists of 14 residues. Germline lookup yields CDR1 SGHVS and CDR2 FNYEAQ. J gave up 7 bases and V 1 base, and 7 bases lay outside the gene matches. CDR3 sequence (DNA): TGTGCCAGCAGCTTAGGGGGAGGGGATGAGGAGCAGTACTTC. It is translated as CASSLGGGDEEQYF.

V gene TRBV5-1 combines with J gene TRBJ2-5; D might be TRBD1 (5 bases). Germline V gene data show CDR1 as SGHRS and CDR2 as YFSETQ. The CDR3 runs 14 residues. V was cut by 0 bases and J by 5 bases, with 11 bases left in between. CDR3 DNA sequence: TGCGCCAGCAGCTTGGAGGGGCTGAGCGAGACCCAGTACTTC. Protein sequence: CASSLEGLSETQYF.

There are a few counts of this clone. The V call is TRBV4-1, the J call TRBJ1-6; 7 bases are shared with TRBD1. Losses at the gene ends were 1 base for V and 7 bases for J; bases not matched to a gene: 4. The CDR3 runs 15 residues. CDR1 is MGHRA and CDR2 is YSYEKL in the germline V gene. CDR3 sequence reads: CASSQVPDRNSPLHF. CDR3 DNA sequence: TGCGCCAGCAGCCAAGTCCCGGACAGGAATTCACCCCTCCACTTT.

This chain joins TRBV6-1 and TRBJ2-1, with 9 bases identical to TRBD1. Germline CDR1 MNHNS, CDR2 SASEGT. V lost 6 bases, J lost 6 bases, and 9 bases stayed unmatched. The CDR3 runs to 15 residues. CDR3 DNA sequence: TGTGCCAGCAGGAGGGACAGGGTGGAACCCAATGAGCAGTTCTTC. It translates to CASRRDRVEPNEQFF.

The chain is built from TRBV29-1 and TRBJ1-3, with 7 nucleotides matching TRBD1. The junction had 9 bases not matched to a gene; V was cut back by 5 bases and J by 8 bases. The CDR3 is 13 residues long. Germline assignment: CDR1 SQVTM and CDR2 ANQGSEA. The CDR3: CSVSTGSGHTIYF. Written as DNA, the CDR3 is TGCAGCGTTTCGACAGGGTCAGGACACACCATATATTTT.

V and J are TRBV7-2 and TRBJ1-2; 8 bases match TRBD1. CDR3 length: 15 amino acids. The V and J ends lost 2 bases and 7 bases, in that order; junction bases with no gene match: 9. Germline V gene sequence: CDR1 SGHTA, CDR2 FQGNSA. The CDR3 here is CASSLRGRGPSGYTF. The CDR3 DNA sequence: TGTGCCAGCAGCTTAAGAGGCAGGGGGCCATCTGGCTACACCTTC.

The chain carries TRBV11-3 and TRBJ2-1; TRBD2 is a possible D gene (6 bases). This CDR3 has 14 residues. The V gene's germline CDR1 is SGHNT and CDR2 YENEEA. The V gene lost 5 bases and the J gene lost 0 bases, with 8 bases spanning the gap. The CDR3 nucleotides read TGTGCCAGCAGCCGGGGGACCTCCTACAATGAGCAGTTCTTC. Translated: CASSRGTSYNEQFF. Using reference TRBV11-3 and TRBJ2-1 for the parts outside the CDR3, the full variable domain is EAGVVQSPRYKIIEKKQPVAFWCNPISGHNTLYWYLQNLGQGPELLIRYENEEAVDDSQLPKDRFSAERLKGVDSTLKIQPAELGDSAVYLCASSRGTSYNEQFFGPGTRLTVL.

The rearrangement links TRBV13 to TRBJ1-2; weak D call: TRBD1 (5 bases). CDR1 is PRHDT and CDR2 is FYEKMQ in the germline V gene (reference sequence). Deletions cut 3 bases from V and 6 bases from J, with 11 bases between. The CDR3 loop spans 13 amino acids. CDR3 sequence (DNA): TGTGCCAGCAGCTTTGGGGCAGCCAATGGCTACACCTTC. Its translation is CASSFGAANGYTF.

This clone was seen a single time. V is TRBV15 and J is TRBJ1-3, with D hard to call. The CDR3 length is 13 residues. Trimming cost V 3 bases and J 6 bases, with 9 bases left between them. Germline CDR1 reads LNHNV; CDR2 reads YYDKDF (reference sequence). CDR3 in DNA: TGTGCCACCAGCAGGGGAGGGTCAAACACCATATATTTT. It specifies CATSRGGSNTIYF.

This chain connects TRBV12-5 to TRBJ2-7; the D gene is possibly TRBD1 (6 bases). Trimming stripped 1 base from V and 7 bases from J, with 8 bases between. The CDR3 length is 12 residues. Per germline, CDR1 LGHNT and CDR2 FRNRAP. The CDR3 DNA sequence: TGTGCTAGTGGTTTGGGGGACACAGAGCAGTACTTC. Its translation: CASGLGDTEQYF.

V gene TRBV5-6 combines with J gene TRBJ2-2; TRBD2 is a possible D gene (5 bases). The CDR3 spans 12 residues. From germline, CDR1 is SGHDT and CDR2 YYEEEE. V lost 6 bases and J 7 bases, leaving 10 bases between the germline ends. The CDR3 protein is CASTTGFGELFF. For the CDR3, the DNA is TGTGCCAGCACCACGGGGTTCGGGGAGCTGTTTTTT.

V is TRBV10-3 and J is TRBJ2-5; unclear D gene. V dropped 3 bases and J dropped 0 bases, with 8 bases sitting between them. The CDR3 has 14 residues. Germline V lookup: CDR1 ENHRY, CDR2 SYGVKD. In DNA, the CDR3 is TGTGCCATCAGTGACCCCCAGTACCAAGAGACCCAGTACTTC. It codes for CAISDPQYQETQYF.

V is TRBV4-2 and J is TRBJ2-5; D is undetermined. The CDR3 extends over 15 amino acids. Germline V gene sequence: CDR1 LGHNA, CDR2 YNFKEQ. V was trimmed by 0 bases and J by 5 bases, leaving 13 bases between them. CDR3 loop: CASSQDLTVGETQYF. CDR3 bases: TGTGCCAGCAGCCAAGATTTAACCGTCGGGGAGACCCAGTACTTC.